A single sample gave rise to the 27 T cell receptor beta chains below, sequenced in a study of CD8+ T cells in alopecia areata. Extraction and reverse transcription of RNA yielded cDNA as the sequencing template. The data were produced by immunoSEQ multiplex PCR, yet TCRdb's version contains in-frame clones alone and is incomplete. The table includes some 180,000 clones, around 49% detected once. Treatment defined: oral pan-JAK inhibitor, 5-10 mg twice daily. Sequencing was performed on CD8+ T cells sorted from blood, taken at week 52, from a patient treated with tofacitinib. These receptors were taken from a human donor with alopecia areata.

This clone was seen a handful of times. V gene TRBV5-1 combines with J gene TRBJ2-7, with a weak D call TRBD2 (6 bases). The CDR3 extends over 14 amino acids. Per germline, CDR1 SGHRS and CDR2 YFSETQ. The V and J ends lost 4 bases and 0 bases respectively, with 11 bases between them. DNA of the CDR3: TGCGCCAGCAGCCACCGGGACTCCTCCTACGAGCAGTACTTC. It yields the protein CASSHRDSSYEQYF.

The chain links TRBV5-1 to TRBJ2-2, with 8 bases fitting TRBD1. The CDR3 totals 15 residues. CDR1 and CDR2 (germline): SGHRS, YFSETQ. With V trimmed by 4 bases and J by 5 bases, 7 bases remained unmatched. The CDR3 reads CASSPDRVGTGELFF. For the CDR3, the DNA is TGCGCCAGCAGCCCGGACAGGGTGGGAACCGGGGAGCTGTTTTTT.

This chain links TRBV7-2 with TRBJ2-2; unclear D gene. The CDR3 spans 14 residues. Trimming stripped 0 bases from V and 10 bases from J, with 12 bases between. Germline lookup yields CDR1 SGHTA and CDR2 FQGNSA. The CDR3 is CASSLAPPAVELFF. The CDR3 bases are TGTGCCAGCAGCTTAGCGCCCCCGGCCGTGGAGCTGTTTTTT.

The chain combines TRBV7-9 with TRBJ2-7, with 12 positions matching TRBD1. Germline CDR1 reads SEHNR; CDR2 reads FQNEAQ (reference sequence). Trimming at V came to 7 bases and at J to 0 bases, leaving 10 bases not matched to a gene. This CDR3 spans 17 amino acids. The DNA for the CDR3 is TGTGCCAGCATCGGGACAGGGGGCATCGATAGCTCCTACGAGCAGTACTTC. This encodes CASIGTGGIDSSYEQYF.

This chain's CDR3 is CATRVQGDSRHQPQHF. Here the CDR3 DNA reads TGTGCCACCCGGGTACAGGGGGACTCAAGGCATCAGCCCCAGCATTTT. J is TRBJ1-5 and V is TRBV15; the match to TRBD1 covers 8 bases. The CDR3 is 16 amino acids. The V gene's germline CDR1 is LNHNV and CDR2 YYDKDF (reference sequence). The V and J ends lost 8 bases and 5 bases, in that order; junction bases with no gene match: 14.

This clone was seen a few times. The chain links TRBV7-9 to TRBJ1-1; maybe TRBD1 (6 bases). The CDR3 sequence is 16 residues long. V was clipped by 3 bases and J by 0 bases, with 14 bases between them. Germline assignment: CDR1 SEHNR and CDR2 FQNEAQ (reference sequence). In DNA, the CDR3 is TGTGCCAGCAGCTTGAGGCAGGGGAAGATGAACACTGAAGCTTTCTTT. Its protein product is CASSLRQGKMNTEAFF. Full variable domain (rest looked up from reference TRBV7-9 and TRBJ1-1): DTGVSQNPRHKITKRGQNVTFRCDPISEHNRLYWYRQTLGQGPEFLTYFQNEAQLEKSRLLSDRFSAERPKGSFSTLEIQRTEQGDSAMYLCASSLRQGKMNTEAFFGQGTRLTVV.

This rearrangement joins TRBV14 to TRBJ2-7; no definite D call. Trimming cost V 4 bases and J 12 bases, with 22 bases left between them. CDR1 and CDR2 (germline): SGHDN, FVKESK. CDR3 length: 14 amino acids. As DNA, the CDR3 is TGTGCCAGCAGCCCCTCGGCACGTTCCGGGCGAACGTACTTC. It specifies CASSPSARSGRTYF.

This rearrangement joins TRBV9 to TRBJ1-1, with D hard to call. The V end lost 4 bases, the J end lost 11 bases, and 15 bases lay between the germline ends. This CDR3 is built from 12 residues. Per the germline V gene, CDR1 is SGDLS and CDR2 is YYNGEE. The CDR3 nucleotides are TGTGCCAGCAGCTCAGAAGGGTTACAGGCTTTCTTT. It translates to CASSSEGLQAFF. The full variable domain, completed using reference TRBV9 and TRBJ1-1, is DSGVTQTPKHLITATGQRVTLRCSPRSGDLSVYWYQQSLDQGLQFLIQYYNGEERAKGNILERFSAQQFPDLHSELNLSSLELGDSALYFCASSSEGLQAFFGQGTRLTVV.

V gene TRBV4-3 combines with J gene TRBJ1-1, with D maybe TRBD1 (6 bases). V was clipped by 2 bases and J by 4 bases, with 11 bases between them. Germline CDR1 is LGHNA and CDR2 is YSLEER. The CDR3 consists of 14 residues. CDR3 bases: TGCGCCAGCAGCCAAAACAGGGTGCGCACTGAAGCTTTCTTT. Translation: CASSQNRVRTEAFF.

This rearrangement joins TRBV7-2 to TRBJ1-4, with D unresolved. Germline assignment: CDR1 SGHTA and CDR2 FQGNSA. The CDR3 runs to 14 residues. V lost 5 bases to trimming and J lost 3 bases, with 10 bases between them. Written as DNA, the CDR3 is TGTGCCAGCAGCCAAGGGTTGGCTAATGAAAAACTGTTTTTT. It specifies CASSQGLANEKLFF.

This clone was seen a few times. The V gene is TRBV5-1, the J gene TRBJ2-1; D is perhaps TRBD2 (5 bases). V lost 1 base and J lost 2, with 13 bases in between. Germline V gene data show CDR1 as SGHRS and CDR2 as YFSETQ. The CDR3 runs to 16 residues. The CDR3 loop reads CASSLKVRGAYNEQFF. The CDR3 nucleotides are TGCGCCAGCAGCTTGAAGGTCCGGGGAGCCTACAATGAGCAGTTCTTC.

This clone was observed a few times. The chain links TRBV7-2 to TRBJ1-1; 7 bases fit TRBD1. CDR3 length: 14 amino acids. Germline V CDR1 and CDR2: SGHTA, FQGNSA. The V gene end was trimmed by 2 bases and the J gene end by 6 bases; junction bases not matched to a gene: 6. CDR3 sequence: CASSLNPGQAEAFF. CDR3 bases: TGTGCCAGCAGCTTAAACCCCGGACAGGCTGAAGCTTTCTTT.

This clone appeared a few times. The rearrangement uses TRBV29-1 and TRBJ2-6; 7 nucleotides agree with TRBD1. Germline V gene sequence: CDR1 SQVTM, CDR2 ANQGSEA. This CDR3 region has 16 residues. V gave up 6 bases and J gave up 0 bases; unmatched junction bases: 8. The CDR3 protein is CSVVSGGSSGANVLTF. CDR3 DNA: TGCAGCGTAGTATCAGGGGGTAGCTCTGGGGCCAACGTCCTGACTTTC.

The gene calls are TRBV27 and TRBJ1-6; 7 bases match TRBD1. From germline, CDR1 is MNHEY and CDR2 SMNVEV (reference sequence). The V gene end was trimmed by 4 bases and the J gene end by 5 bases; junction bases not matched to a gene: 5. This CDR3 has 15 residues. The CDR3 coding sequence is TGTGCCAGCAGTTGGGTCAGGGGGGATAATTCACCCCTCCACTTT. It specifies CASSWVRGDNSPLHF.

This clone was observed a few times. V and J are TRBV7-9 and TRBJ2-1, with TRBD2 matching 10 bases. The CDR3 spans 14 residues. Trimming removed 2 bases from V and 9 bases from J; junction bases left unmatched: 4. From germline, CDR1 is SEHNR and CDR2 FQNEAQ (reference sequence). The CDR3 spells CASSLTVAGGEQFF. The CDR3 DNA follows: TGTGCCAGCAGCTTAACGGTAGCGGGGGGTGAGCAGTTCTTC.

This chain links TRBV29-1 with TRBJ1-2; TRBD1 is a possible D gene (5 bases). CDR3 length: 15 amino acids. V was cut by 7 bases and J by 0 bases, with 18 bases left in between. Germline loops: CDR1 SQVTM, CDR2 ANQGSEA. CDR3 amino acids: CSAEGPHDPNYGYTF. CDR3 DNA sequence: TGCAGCGCCGAGGGACCCCACGATCCTAACTATGGCTACACCTTC.

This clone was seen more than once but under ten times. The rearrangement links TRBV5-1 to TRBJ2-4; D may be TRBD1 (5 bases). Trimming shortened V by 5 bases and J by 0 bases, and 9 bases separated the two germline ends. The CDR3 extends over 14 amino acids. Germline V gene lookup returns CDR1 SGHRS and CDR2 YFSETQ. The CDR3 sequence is CASSTGLAKNIQYF. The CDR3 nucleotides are TGCGCCAGCAGTACAGGTCTAGCCAAAAACATTCAGTACTTC.

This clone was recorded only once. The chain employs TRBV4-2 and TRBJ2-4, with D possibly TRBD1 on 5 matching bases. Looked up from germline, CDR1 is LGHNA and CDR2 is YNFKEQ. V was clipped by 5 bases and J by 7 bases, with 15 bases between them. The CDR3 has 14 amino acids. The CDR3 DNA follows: TGTGCCAGCAGCGACGGACAAGGACGGAACATTCAGTACTTC. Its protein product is CASSDGQGRNIQYF.

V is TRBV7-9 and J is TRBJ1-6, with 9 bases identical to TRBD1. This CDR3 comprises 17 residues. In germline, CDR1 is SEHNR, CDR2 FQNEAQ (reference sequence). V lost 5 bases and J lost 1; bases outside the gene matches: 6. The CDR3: CASSPTGGASYNSPLHF. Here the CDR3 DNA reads TGTGCCAGCAGCCCTACAGGGGGCGCGTCCTATAATTCACCCCTCCACTTT.

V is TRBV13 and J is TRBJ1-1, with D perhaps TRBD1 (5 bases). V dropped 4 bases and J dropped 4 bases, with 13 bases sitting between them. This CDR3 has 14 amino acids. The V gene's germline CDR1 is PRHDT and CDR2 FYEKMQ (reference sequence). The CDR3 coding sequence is TGTGCCAGCAGCTATGTGACGGGGACCACTGAAGCTTTCTTT. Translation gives CASSYVTGTTEAFF.

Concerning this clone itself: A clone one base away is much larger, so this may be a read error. This CDR3 reads CASSYSSGGADTQYF. CDR3 nucleotides: TGTGCCAGCAGTTACTCTAGCGGGGGGGCAGATACGCAGTATTTT. The chain has TRBV10-3 and TRBJ2-3; 12 nucleotides align to TRBD2. In germline, CDR1 is ENHRY, CDR2 SYGVKD. The CDR3 is made up of 15 amino acids.

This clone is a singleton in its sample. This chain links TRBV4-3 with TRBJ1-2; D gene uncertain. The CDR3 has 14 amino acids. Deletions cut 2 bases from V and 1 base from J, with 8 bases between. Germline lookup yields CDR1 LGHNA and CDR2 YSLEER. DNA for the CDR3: TGCGCCAGCAGCCAAAACAAGGTTAACTATGGCTACACCTTC. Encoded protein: CASSQNKVNYGYTF.

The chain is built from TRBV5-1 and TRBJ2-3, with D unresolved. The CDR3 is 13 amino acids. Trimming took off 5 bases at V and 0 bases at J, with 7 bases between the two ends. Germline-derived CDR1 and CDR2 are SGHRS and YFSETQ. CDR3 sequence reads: CASRWESTDTQYF. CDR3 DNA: TGCGCCAGCAGGTGGGAAAGCACAGATACGCAGTATTTT.

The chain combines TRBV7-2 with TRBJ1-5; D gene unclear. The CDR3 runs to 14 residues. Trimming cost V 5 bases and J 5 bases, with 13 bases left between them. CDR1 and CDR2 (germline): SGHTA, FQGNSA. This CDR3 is CASSRNNGDQPQHF. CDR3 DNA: TGTGCCAGCAGCAGAAATAACGGCGATCAGCCCCAGCATTTT.

The CDR3 loop reads CASSAARGLYGYTF. In DNA form, the CDR3 reads TGTGCCAGCAGCGCAGCAAGGGGGCTGTATGGCTACACCTTC. The V gene is TRBV9, the J gene TRBJ1-2, with 7 bases matching TRBD1. Germline lookup yields CDR1 SGDLS and CDR2 YYNGEE. V lost 3 bases to trimming and J lost 5 bases; unmatched junction nucleotides: 7. This CDR3 contains 14 residues.

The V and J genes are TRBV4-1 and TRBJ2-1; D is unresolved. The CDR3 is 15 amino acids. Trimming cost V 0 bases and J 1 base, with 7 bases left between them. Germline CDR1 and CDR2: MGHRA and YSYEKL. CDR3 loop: CASSQEQTSYNEQFF. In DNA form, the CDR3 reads TGCGCCAGCAGCCAAGAACAAACATCCTACAATGAGCAGTTCTTC.

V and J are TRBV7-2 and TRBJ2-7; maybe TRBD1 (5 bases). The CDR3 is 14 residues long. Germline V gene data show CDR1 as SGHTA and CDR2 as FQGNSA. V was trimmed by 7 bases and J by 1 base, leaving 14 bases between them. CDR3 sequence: CASTPVGASYEQYF. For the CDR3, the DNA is TGTGCCAGCACCCCGGTTGGGGCTTCCTACGAGCAGTACTTC.